This T cell receptor (beta chain) was identified in a study of blood T cell repertoires in COVID-19. Within the 2 weeks before study entry, each person in the exposed group met a COVID-19 case. Germline CDR1 is LNHDA and CDR2 is SQIVND (reference sequence). This CDR3 region has 15 residues. V was shortened by 5 bases and J by 9 bases, with 20 bases between the two germline ends. Authors' data handling: Reference gene primer amplification gave estimated nucleated cell counts. The method was immunoSEQ multiplex PCR; TCRdb's version includes in-frame clones alone and lacks a portion of them. That table supplies the V and J calls and clone size; D and trimming were determined from the DNA. The top ten clones hold 1.5% to 2% of a sample with 120,000 to 150,000 clones, about four fifths of them seen once.

The TCR comes from a woman aged 18-29 years who had been exposed to COVID-19. The source material was PBMCs or T cells enriched from blood (not recorded which). The chain uses TRBV19 and TRBJ1-5; D is ambiguous. The CDR3 reads CASSALEETSVPQHF. The CDR3 bases are TGTGCCAGTAGTGCCCTTGAGGAGACTTCTGTGCCCCAGCATTTT.